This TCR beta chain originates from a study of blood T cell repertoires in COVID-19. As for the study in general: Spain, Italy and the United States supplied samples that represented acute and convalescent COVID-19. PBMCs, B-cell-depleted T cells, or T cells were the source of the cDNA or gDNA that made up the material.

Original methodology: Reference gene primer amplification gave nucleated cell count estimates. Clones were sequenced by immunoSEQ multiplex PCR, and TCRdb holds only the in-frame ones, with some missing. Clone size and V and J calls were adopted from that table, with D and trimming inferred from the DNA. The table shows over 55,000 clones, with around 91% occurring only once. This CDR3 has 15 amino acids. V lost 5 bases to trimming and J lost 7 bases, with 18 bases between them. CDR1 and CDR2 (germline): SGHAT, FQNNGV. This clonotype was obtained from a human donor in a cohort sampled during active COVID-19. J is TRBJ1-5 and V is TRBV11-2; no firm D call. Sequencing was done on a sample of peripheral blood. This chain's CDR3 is CASSQGPTPGQPQHF. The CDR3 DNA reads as TGTGCCAGCAGCCAAGGACCAACCCCGGGGCAGCCCCAGCATTTT.